One sample yielded the 20 T cell receptor beta chains listed below, sequenced in a study of blood T cells in healthy people across ages. Combining a sample-barcoded 5' primer with a J-beta primer mix, a second PCR ran for roughly 7 to 12 cycles. A single record per CDR3 protein comes from TCRdb applying MiXCR to the 5' RACE reads. This table holds approximately 1.5 million distinct CDR3 sequences, 42% found once. The specimen was blood. The receptors stem from a woman aged 18-29 years in good health.

V gene TRBV4-1 combines with J gene TRBJ1-5; D is unclear. CDR1 is MGHRA and CDR2 is YSYEKL in the germline V gene. The CDR3 spans 13 residues. V dropped 1 base and J dropped 6 bases, with 7 bases sitting between them. CDR3 loop: CASSQGRSQPQHF. CDR3 bases: TGCGCCAGCAGCCAAGGGAGGTCTCAGCCCCAGCATTTT.

This rearrangement joins TRBV3-1 to TRBJ2-7; 8 bases line up with TRBD1. The CDR3 spans 14 residues. Per the germline V gene, CDR1 is LGHDT and CDR2 is YNNKEL (reference sequence). Germline trimming cut 1 base from V and 6 bases from J; bases unmatched to any gene: 5. CDR3 loop: CASSQAGGGGEQYF. The CDR3 bases are TGTGCCAGCAGCCAAGCAGGGGGCGGTGGCGAGCAGTACTTC.

The CDR3: CSAHLVGSGRYNEQFF. CDR3 in DNA: TGCAGTGCACACCTGGTTGGTAGCGGGAGGTACAATGAGCAGTTCTTC. This chain links TRBV20-1 with TRBJ2-1, with TRBD2 matching over 10 bases. The germline V gene encodes CDR1 DFQATT and CDR2 SNEGSKA (reference sequence). Unmatched junction bases numbered 12, after V lost 6 bases and J lost 4 bases. CDR3 length equals 16 residues.

The chain uses TRBV4-3 and TRBJ2-1; 8 nucleotides align to TRBD2. CDR3 size: 15 residues. The germline CDR1 and CDR2 sequences are LGHNA and YSLEER. The junction had 8 bases not matched to a gene; V was cut back by 1 base and J by 9 bases. CDR3 DNA sequence: TGCGCCAGCAGCCAAGGCCCAGCGGGAGAGGTTGAGCAGTTCTTC. Residues: CASSQGPAGEVEQFF.

This clonotype was seen many times. The J gene is TRBJ2-1, the V gene TRBV5-1; D call uncertain. Germline V lookup: CDR1 SGHRS, CDR2 YFSETQ. The CDR3 has 14 amino acids. V was clipped by 1 base and J by 0 bases, with 5 bases between them. The CDR3 loop is CASSLPSSYNEQFF. The CDR3 DNA is TGCGCCAGCAGCTTGCCAAGCTCCTACAATGAGCAGTTCTTC.

Concerning this clonotype itself: At one boundary the junction diverges from the germline segment, which might be a read error. The chain carries TRBV5-1 and TRBJ2-3; 11 bases fit TRBD2. This CDR3 is built from 20 residues. Germline CDR1 is SGHRS and CDR2 is YFSETQ. CDR3 protein: CASSSPTSGGAPRSTDPQYF. For the CDR3, the DNA is TGCGCCAGCAGCTCGCCTACTAGCGGGGGAGCTCCACGGTCCACAGATCCGCAGTATTTT. The entire variable domain, with the rest obtained from reference TRBV5-1 and TRBJ2-3, is as follows: KAGVTQTPRYLIKTRGQQVTLSCSPISGHRSVSWYQQTPGQGLQFLFEYFSETQRNKGNFPGRFSGRQFSNSRSEMNVSTLELGDSALYLCASSSPTSGGAPRSTDPQYFGPGTRLTVL.

V usage is TRBV7-2 and J usage is TRBJ1-5; weak D call: TRBD1 (5 bases). Trimming pared 5 bases from V and 0 bases from J, leaving 23 bases between. CDR1 SGHTA and CDR2 FQGNSA come from the germline V gene. CDR3 length: 19 amino acids. The CDR3 spells CASSLGAPRALFSNQPQHF. The CDR3, as DNA: TGTGCCAGCAGCCTAGGGGCCCCCCGGGCCCTCTTTAGCAATCAGCCCCAGCATTTT.

In DNA form, the CDR3 reads TGTGCCAGCAGCTTAGGGCCCTCGGATCCCCAGCATTTT. Its protein is CASSLGPSDPQHF. The chain couples TRBV7-2 to TRBJ1-5; D unresolved. Per the germline V gene, CDR1 is SGHTA and CDR2 is FQGNSA. This CDR3 is built from 13 residues. The V end was cut by 1 base, the J end by 10 bases, with 11 bases between.

This clonotype was seen repeatedly, ten times or more. This rearrangement joins TRBV4-3 to TRBJ2-3; D remains ambiguous. With 0 bases removed from V and 6 bases from J, the gap between germline ends came to 10 bases. CDR1 and CDR2 (germline): LGHNA, YSLEER. The CDR3 has 14 amino acids. CDR3 nucleotide sequence: TGCGCCAGCAGCCAAGACCCTTTGACCGATACGCAGTATTTT. It yields the protein CASSQDPLTDTQYF.

There are a few counts of this clonotype. This may stem from a read error, because a much larger clone lies one nucleotide away. The rearrangement links TRBV6-5 to TRBJ2-7, with 15 bases lining up with TRBD2. The CDR3 spans 18 residues. Unmatched junction bases numbered 10, after V lost 0 bases and J lost 7 bases. Germline lookup yields CDR1 MNHEY and CDR2 SVGAGI. CDR3 nucleotide sequence: TGTGCCAGCAGTTACTCGGGGGGACTAGCGGGAGGTTACAATGAGCAGTACTTC. Protein: CASSYSGGLAGGYNEQYF.

In this sample, this clonotype turned up a few times. The chain has TRBV20-1 and TRBJ2-1; 9 bases line up with TRBD2. Germline trimming cut 6 bases from V and 6 bases from J; bases unmatched to any gene: 18. The germline gives CDR1 DFQATT, CDR2 SNEGSKA (reference sequence). CDR3 size: 17 residues. The CDR3, as DNA: TGCAGTGCCCGTGCCCTTCGAGCGGGAGGATTTGGCAATGAGCAGTTCTTC. It codes for CSARALRAGGFGNEQFF.

In this sample, this clonotype turned up many times. The rearrangement links TRBV5-1 to TRBJ2-1; D ambiguous. V was cut by 4 bases and J by 5 bases, with 16 bases left in between. CDR1 SGHRS and CDR2 YFSETQ come from the germline V gene. CDR3 length: 15 residues. The CDR3, as DNA: TGCGCCAGCAGCCTACAATTTTTCGAGAACAATGAGCAGTTCTTC. Its protein product is CASSLQFFENNEQFF. The full variable domain, its missing parts supplied by reference TRBV5-1 and TRBJ2-1, is KAGVTQTPRYLIKTRGQQVTLSCSPISGHRSVSWYQQTPGQGLQFLFEYFSETQRNKGNFPGRFSGRQFSNSRSEMNVSTLELGDSALYLCASSLQFFENNEQFFGPGTRLTVL.

The chain couples TRBV20-1 to TRBJ1-5; D uncertain. Germline CDR1 DFQATT, CDR2 SNEGSKA (reference sequence). CDR3 length: 13 residues. V was clipped by 3 bases and J by 5 bases, with 11 bases between them. The DNA of the CDR3 is TGCAGTGCTAGTCACCCTGCCGATCAGCCCCAGCATTTT. Its protein product is CSASHPADQPQHF.

This clonotype was detected many times. The chain employs TRBV20-1 and TRBJ2-5; TRBD2 aligns across 7 bases. J gave up 3 bases and V 1 base, and 2 bases lay outside the gene matches. This CDR3 region has 13 residues. CDR1 DFQATT and CDR2 SNEGSKA come from the germline V gene (reference sequence). The CDR3 nucleotides are TGCAGTGCTAGAGGGCTAGCGGAAGAGACCCAGTACTTC. This translates into CSARGLAEETQYF.

CDR3 region: CASTRGNPGELFF. The CDR3 DNA follows: TGTGCCAGCACTAGGGGGAATCCCGGGGAGCTGTTTTTT. V is TRBV6-5 and J is TRBJ2-2; perhaps TRBD1 as D (6 bases). V lost 7 bases to trimming and J lost 6 bases, with 12 bases between them. There are 13 residues in the CDR3. Germline CDR1 is MNHEY and CDR2 is SVGAGI.

The rearrangement links TRBV10-3 to TRBJ1-2, with 9 nucleotides matching TRBD1. Germline lookup yields CDR1 ENHRY and CDR2 SYGVKD. Trimming cost V 4 bases and J 4 bases; bases outside gene matches: 4. There are 14 residues in the CDR3. The CDR3 sequence: CAISGDREGYGYTF. DNA of the CDR3: TGTGCCATCAGTGGGGACAGGGAAGGCTATGGCTACACCTTC.

This clonotype was observed a few times. The chain is built from TRBV6-2 or TRBV6-3 and TRBJ2-5; D is ambiguous. The germline gives CDR1 MNHEY, CDR2 SVGEGT. This CDR3 comprises 12 residues. Trimming pared 4 bases from V and 11 bases from J, leaving 14 bases between. The CDR3 region has the DNA TGTGCCAGCAGTTCTCGAGTACATGAGCAGTACTTC. It encodes CASSSRVHEQYF.

The V call is TRBV10-3, the J call TRBJ1-6, with a possible D match to TRBD1 (6 bases). Germline CDR1 is ENHRY and CDR2 is SYGVKD. The length of the CDR3 is 16 residues. Trimming pared 6 bases from V and 6 bases from J, leaving 18 bases between. The CDR3 sequence: CAIRNATGLLNSPLHF. Written as DNA, the CDR3 is TGTGCCATCAGAAACGCGACAGGATTGCTTAATTCACCCCTCCACTTT.

The chain's CDR3 is CASSYDTTSTDTQYF. CDR3 sequence (DNA): TGTGCCAGCAGTTACGACACAACTAGCACAGATACGCAGTATTTT. This chain connects TRBV6-2 or TRBV6-3 to TRBJ2-3; D call uncertain. The V and J ends lost 2 bases and 0 bases respectively, with 9 bases between them. The germline V gene encodes CDR1 MNHEY and CDR2 SVGEGT. This CDR3 region has 15 residues.

The chain employs TRBV6-5 and TRBJ1-1, with D possibly matching TRBD1 (6 bases). Germline CDR1 reads MNHEY; CDR2 reads SVGAGI. Trimming stripped 6 bases from V and 8 bases from J, with 19 bases between. This CDR3 has 14 residues. The CDR3 loop is CASSPQDSLPEAFF. CDR3 nucleotide sequence: TGTGCCAGCAGCCCCCAGGACAGCCTGCCCGAAGCTTTCTTT.